The sequence of this T cell receptor (beta chain) was determined in a study of tumor and adjacent non-tumor tissue in lung cancer. In the study overall: Around 4.5 million productive TCRbeta reads were obtained per sample on average. Study-level findings and limits: Significantly higher TCR diversity was found in tumor than normal lung.

Three rounds of nested PCR, following a modified ARM-PCR protocol, produced the TCRbeta library. TCRdb reprocessed the multiplex PCR reads with MiXCR, giving one entry per CDR3 protein. The sample consists of approximately 66,000 distinct CDR3 sequences, roughly two thirds of them appearing once. This clonotype was seen once. Antigen: not known. CDR1 SGDLS and CDR2 YYNGEE come from the germline V gene. This CDR3 has 15 residues. Trimming removed 1 base at V and 3 bases at J, with 10 bases between. No cell sorting was done before RNA was extracted from the tissue. Distant lung tissue was collected more than 3 cm away from the tumor edge.

Sequencing was performed on distant non-tumor lung tissue. The V call is TRBV9, the J call TRBJ1-4, with D perhaps TRBD1 (6 bases). This clonotype was sampled from a man aged 65 to 79 with non-small cell lung cancer. CDR3 loop: CASSVRGRANEKLFF. In nucleotides, the CDR3 is TGTGCCAGCAGCGTACGGGGGCGGGCTAATGAAAAACTGTTTTTT.